Listed below are T cell receptor beta chains from one sample, sequenced in a study of blood T cell repertoires in COVID-19. Clones were sequenced by immunoSEQ multiplex PCR, and TCRdb holds only the in-frame ones, with some missing. This table has roughly 97,000 clones, 76% appearing once. The sequencing input was peripheral blood. The origin of the receptors is a man aged 70-80 years with acute or convalescent COVID-19. Each CDR3 is given with its conserved first and last residue. D genes are given only for firm matches. The size of a clone is reported for some rows only, either as once, few or many, or as a class for expanded clones.

d_call cdr3_length j_call clone_size v_call cdr3_aa cdr3_nt
TRBD2 20 TRBJ2-1 few TRBV24-1 CATSDLRPSGGVSSYNEQFF TGTGCCACCAGTGATTTGAGGCCTAGCGGGGGGGTCAGCTCCTACAATGAGCAGTTCTTC
- 14 TRBJ1-1 - TRBV19 CASSIHRENTEAFF TGTGCCAGTTCTATCCACAGGGAGAACACTGAAGCTTTCTTT
TRBD1 18 TRBJ1-1 - TRBV3-1/TRBV3-2 CASSQDLNPGTGGTEAFF TGTGCCAGCAGCCAAGATCTTAACCCGGGAACAGGGGGCACTGAAGCTTTCTTT
- 15 TRBJ1-1 few TRBV7-2 CASSLAAGEYTEAFF TGTGCCAGCAGCTTAGCGGCAGGGGAGTACACTGAAGCTTTCTTT
- 12 TRBJ1-2 - TRBV5-1 CASSIYRAGYTF TGCGCCAGCAGCATCTACAGGGCTGGCTACACCTTC
- 15 TRBJ1-1 - TRBV24-1 CATSGASGDNTEAFF TGTGCCACCAGTGGGGCCTCCGGGGATAACACTGAAGCTTTCTTT
- 14 TRBJ1-1 - TRBV5-6 CASSLSSALHEAFF TGTGCCAGCAGCTTGTCTTCCGCGTTGCATGAAGCTTTCTTT
TRBD2 17 TRBJ2-1 - TRBV20-1 CSASLLAGASSYNEQFF TGCAGTGCTAGTCTGCTAGCGGGGGCTAGCTCCTACAATGAGCAGTTCTTC
- 16 TRBJ2-3 once TRBV5-6 CASSLGNRPSTDTQYF TGTGCCAGCAGCTTGGGGAACAGACCTAGCACAGATACGCAGTATTTT
- 16 TRBJ2-3 - TRBV15 CATTPDGGGYTDTQYF TGTGCCACCACCCCGGACGGCGGGGGCTATACAGATACGCAGTATTTT
TRBD2 14 TRBJ2-4 few TRBV28 CASSFREGSGIQYF TGTGCCAGCAGTTTTCGGGAGGGCTCGGGCATTCAGTACTTC
TRBD2 14 TRBJ2-5 - TRBV7-3 CASSPSGGEETQYF TGTGCCAGCAGCCCGTCGGGAGGGGAAGAGACCCAGTACTTC
TRBD1 16 TRBJ1-6 once TRBV3-1/TRBV3-2 CASSPTSGQANSPLHF TGTGCCAGCAGCCCAACTTCCGGACAGGCTAATTCACCCCTCCACTTT
- 13 TRBJ1-2 - TRBV7-2 CASSFGGEYGYTF TGTGCCAGCAGCTTTGGCGGAGAATATGGCTACACCTTC
- 12 TRBJ2-7 - TRBV29-1 CSVEFRVNEQYF TGCAGCGTTGAATTCAGGGTCAACGAGCAGTACTTC
- 14 TRBJ2-3 - TRBV7-8 CASSLTRFSDTQYF TGTGCCAGCAGCCTAACTAGATTCTCAGATACGCAGTATTTT
- 15 TRBJ1-1 - TRBV3-1/TRBV3-2 CASSQPTEMKTEAFF TGTGCCAGCAGCCAACCGACAGAAATGAAAACTGAAGCTTTCTTT
TRBD1 15 TRBJ1-1 few TRBV6-5 CASTEKQGAHTEAFF TGTGCCAGCACCGAGAAGCAGGGGGCGCACACTGAAGCTTTCTTT
TRBD1 15 TRBJ2-1 few TRBV5-4 CASSAGTVSYNEQFF TGTGCCAGCAGCGCCGGGACAGTATCCTACAATGAGCAGTTCTTC
- 14 TRBJ1-5 - TRBV19 CASTPYDSNQPQHF TGTGCCAGTACCCCCTACGATAGCAATCAGCCCCAGCATTTT
- 13 TRBJ1-2 - TRBV7-9 CASSFGQGHGYTF TGTGCCAGCAGCTTCGGGCAGGGGCATGGCTACACCTTC
TRBD1 14 TRBJ2-7 - TRBV25-1 CATQGSDRGPEQYF TGTGCCACCCAGGGATCAGACAGGGGGCCTGAGCAGTACTTC
- 15 TRBJ1-5 - TRBV2 CASSPSGVSNQPQHF TGTGCCAGCAGTCCATCAGGGGTAAGCAATCAGCCCCAGCATTTT
- 16 TRBJ1-1 - TRBV5-4 CASSPNGGAMNTEAFF TGTGCCAGCAGCCCAAATGGGGGGGCTATGAACACTGAAGCTTTCTTT
TRBD2 18 TRBJ2-1 - TRBV29-1 CSVSWGNYRTSGLNEQFF TGCAGCGTTTCGTGGGGGAATTATCGGACTAGCGGACTCAATGAGCAGTTCTTC
TRBD1 15 TRBJ2-1 - TRBV24-1 CATSDSRQGRNEQFF TGTGCCACCAGTGATTCCAGACAGGGTCGGAATGAGCAGTTCTTC
- 14 TRBJ1-3 - TRBV5-1 CASSDQGYGNTIYF TGCGCCAGCAGCGATCAGGGCTACGGAAACACCATATATTTT
- 11 TRBJ1-2 - TRBV12-3/TRBV12-4 CASSFSYGYTF TGTGCCAGCAGTTTCTCCTATGGCTACACCTTC
TRBD2 16 TRBJ2-5 - TRBV7-6 CASSLWLAGAQETQYF TGTGCCAGCAGCTTATGGTTAGCGGGGGCCCAAGAGACCCAGTACTTC
TRBD2 14 TRBJ2-5 - TRBV5-4 CASSSPGTTETQYF TGTGCCAGCAGCTCTCCCGGGACTACGGAGACCCAGTACTTC
- 14 TRBJ2-2 - TRBV2 CASSEASYTGELFF TGTGCCAGCAGTGAAGCATCATACACCGGGGAGCTGTTTTTT
TRBD1 15 TRBJ2-3 - TRBV9 CASSGDSGSTDTQYF TGTGCCAGCAGCGGGGACAGTGGTTCCACAGATACGCAGTATTTT
TRBD1 15 TRBJ2-3 once TRBV2 CASSPPGQGTDTQYF TGTGCCAGCAGTCCGCCGGGACAGGGGACAGATACGCAGTATTTT
- 13 TRBJ2-1 few TRBV7-3 CASSLHQEGEQFF TGTGCCAGTTCCCTTCATCAGGAGGGTGAGCAGTTCTTC
TRBD1 16 TRBJ1-5 few TRBV4-1 CASSQQGALPSQPQHF TGCGCCAGCAGCCAACAGGGGGCCCTACCCTCTCAGCCCCAGCATTTT
- 14 TRBJ1-1 once TRBV7-8 CASSRASLNTEAFF TGTGCCAGCAGCCGGGCCAGTTTGAACACTGAAGCTTTCTTT
- 14 TRBJ1-1 - TRBV4-1 CASSLGGSGTEAFF TGCGCCAGCAGCTTGGGGGGGTCGGGCACTGAAGCTTTCTTT
- 16 TRBJ1-1 few TRBV5-6 CASSSIVASQNTEAFF TGTGCCAGCAGCTCGATCGTAGCCAGCCAGAACACTGAAGCTTTCTTT
TRBD1 14 TRBJ2-3 - TRBV7-8 CASSTHSTGDTQYF TGTGCCAGCAGCACCCACTCGACAGGGGATACGCAGTATTTT
TRBD2 17 TRBJ2-3 - TRBV6-2/TRBV6-3 CASSPSPLAGVADTQYF TGTGCCAGCAGCCCCTCCCCCCTAGCGGGAGTTGCCGATACGCAGTATTTT
- 15 TRBJ1-6 - TRBV5-1 CASSWQGQHNSPLHF TGCGCCAGCAGCTGGCAGGGACAACATAATTCACCCCTCCACTTT
- 11 TRBJ2-5 - TRBV20-1 CSAGVGRPQYF TGCAGTGCTGGTGTGGGGCGGCCCCAGTACTTC
TRBD1 15 TRBJ2-5 - TRBV30 CAWSVGQGVQETQYF TGTGCCTGGAGTGTGGGACAGGGGGTCCAAGAGACCCAGTACTTC
TRBD1 18 TRBJ1-3 - TRBV28 CASSLAGTGLYSGNTIYF TGTGCCAGCAGCCTCGCCGGGACAGGTCTCTACTCTGGAAACACCATATATTTT
TRBD1 14 TRBJ2-1 - TRBV7-2 CASSLGSGGNEQFF TGTGCCAGCAGCTTAGGCTCAGGGGGCAATGAGCAGTTCTTC
TRBD1 15 TRBJ1-3 - TRBV5-1 CASSLGGQNGNTIYF TGCGCCAGCAGCTTGGGGGGACAGAATGGAAACACCATATATTTT
- 14 TRBJ1-2 - TRBV30 CAWSVRLANYGYTF TGTGCCTGGAGTGTGAGGTTAGCTAACTATGGCTACACCTTC
- 15 TRBJ1-6 - TRBV10-1 CASSEGGVGNSPLHF TGCGCCAGCAGTGAAGGAGGGGTTGGGAATTCACCCCTCCACTTT
- 13 TRBJ2-3 - TRBV24-1 CASGQRAGDTQYF TGTGCCTCTGGACAGAGGGCGGGAGATACGCAGTATTTT
- 14 TRBJ1-1 - TRBV29-1 CSDLTGRENTEAFF TGCAGCGACCTGACAGGAAGGGAGAACACTGAAGCTTTCTTT
- 16 TRBJ1-4 - TRBV5-1 CASSLSAGLGGEKLFF TGCGCCAGCAGCTTGAGTGCGGGACTCGGAGGGGAAAAACTGTTTTTT
- 15 TRBJ2-5 - TRBV5-5 CASSSDRLGQETQYF TGTGCCAGCAGCTCTGACAGGCTAGGACAAGAGACCCAGTACTTC
- 14 TRBJ2-3 - TRBV7-2 CASSLNRDSDTQYF TGTGCCAGCAGCCTAAACAGGGATTCAGATACGCAGTATTTT
- 13 TRBJ1-1 - TRBV7-3 CASSLYKNTEAFF TGTGCCAGCAGCTTATACAAGAACACTGAAGCTTTCTTT
- 15 TRBJ2-1 once TRBV21-1 CASSKALATHNEQFF TGTGCCAGCAGCAAAGCCCTAGCGACACACAATGAGCAGTTCTTC
- 16 TRBJ2-2 - TRBV29-1 CSVEDLGAQNTGELFF TGCAGCGTTGAAGATTTGGGGGCACAGAACACCGGGGAGCTGTTTTTT
- 12 TRBJ1-5 - TRBV7-9 CASSFLNQPQHF TGTGCCAGCAGCTTTCTCAATCAGCCCCAGCATTTT
TRBD1 16 TRBJ2-5 - TRBV24-1 CATSDFGTGDQETQYF TGTGCCACCAGTGATTTTGGGACAGGGGACCAAGAGACCCAGTACTTC
- 16 TRBJ1-6 - TRBV7-2 CASSARGGVRPPPLHF TGTGCCAGCAGCGCCCGGGGTGGGGTTCGGCCGCCACCCCTCCACTTT